The clone carrying this T cell receptor (beta chain) was observed a handful of times. Its specificity is unknown. Trimming cost V 7 bases and J 5 bases, with 11 bases left between them. This CDR3 is 12 amino acids long. Looked up from germline, CDR1 is SGHTA and CDR2 is FQGNSA. This entry is derived from a study of T cells after yellow fever vaccination. TCRdb re-analysed the 5' RACE reads in MiXCR, keeping a single row per CDR3 protein. Of hundreds of thousands of distinct CDR3 sequences detected, 10% to 15% appear once; the ten largest clones hold about 16%. Study-level points and caveats: Weaker, the secondary response had a peak occurring faster, on day 5 versus 15.

V gene TRBV7-2 combines with J gene TRBJ1-1; D is possibly TRBD1 (6 bases). This receptor was identified in a man aged 30 to 45 who received the YFV17D yellow fever vaccine. This material consisted of PBMCs, taken on the day of the yellow fever booster vaccination. The CDR3 DNA reads as TGTGCCAGCATCAAGGGGGGGACTGAAGCTTTCTTT. Its protein product is CASIKGGTEAFF.